These 3 T cell receptor beta chains originate from one sample sequenced in a study of shared clonotypes between healthy human individuals. Measured with immunoSEQ multiplex PCR; TCRdb has only the in-frame clones, and not every one. The sample has around 99,000 clones; 68% are singletons. The sample comprised memory CD8+ T cells sorted from blood. Subset specified: CD45RO+ cells pooled with CCR7-negative TemRA cells. The origin of the receptors is a man aged 30 to 39 in good health.

The chain uses TRBV13 and TRBJ1-1; maybe TRBD1 (5 bases). CDR1 is PRHDT, CDR2 FYEKMQ, per germline (reference sequence). This CDR3 comprises 14 residues. The V end lost 4 bases, the J end lost 7 bases, and 16 bases lay between the germline ends. The CDR3 DNA follows: TGTGCCAGCAGCTCCCCCCCGAGGGGTTTTGAAGCTTTCTTT. Protein product: CASSSPPRGFEAFF.

Concerning this clone: At the DNA level, this CDR3 is encoded by other sequences in the same sample as well. The chain has TRBV28 and TRBJ2-7, with no clear D. This CDR3 has 11 amino acids. Deletions cut 6 bases from V and 7 bases from J, with 10 bases between. Germline loops: CDR1 MDHEN, CDR2 SYDVKM. For the CDR3, the DNA is TGTGCCAGCAGCCTGGCATATGAGCAGTACTTC. This gives the protein CASSLAYEQYF.

The genes are TRBV6-5 and TRBJ2-1; D perhaps matches TRBD2 (7 bases). The germline CDR1 and CDR2 sequences are MNHEY and SVGAGI. The CDR3 is 12 residues long. Trimming removed 6 bases at V and 9 bases at J, with 12 bases between. For the CDR3, the DNA is TGTGCCAGCAGGGAAAGGGGGGGTGAGCAGTTCTTC. This translates into CASRERGGEQFF.